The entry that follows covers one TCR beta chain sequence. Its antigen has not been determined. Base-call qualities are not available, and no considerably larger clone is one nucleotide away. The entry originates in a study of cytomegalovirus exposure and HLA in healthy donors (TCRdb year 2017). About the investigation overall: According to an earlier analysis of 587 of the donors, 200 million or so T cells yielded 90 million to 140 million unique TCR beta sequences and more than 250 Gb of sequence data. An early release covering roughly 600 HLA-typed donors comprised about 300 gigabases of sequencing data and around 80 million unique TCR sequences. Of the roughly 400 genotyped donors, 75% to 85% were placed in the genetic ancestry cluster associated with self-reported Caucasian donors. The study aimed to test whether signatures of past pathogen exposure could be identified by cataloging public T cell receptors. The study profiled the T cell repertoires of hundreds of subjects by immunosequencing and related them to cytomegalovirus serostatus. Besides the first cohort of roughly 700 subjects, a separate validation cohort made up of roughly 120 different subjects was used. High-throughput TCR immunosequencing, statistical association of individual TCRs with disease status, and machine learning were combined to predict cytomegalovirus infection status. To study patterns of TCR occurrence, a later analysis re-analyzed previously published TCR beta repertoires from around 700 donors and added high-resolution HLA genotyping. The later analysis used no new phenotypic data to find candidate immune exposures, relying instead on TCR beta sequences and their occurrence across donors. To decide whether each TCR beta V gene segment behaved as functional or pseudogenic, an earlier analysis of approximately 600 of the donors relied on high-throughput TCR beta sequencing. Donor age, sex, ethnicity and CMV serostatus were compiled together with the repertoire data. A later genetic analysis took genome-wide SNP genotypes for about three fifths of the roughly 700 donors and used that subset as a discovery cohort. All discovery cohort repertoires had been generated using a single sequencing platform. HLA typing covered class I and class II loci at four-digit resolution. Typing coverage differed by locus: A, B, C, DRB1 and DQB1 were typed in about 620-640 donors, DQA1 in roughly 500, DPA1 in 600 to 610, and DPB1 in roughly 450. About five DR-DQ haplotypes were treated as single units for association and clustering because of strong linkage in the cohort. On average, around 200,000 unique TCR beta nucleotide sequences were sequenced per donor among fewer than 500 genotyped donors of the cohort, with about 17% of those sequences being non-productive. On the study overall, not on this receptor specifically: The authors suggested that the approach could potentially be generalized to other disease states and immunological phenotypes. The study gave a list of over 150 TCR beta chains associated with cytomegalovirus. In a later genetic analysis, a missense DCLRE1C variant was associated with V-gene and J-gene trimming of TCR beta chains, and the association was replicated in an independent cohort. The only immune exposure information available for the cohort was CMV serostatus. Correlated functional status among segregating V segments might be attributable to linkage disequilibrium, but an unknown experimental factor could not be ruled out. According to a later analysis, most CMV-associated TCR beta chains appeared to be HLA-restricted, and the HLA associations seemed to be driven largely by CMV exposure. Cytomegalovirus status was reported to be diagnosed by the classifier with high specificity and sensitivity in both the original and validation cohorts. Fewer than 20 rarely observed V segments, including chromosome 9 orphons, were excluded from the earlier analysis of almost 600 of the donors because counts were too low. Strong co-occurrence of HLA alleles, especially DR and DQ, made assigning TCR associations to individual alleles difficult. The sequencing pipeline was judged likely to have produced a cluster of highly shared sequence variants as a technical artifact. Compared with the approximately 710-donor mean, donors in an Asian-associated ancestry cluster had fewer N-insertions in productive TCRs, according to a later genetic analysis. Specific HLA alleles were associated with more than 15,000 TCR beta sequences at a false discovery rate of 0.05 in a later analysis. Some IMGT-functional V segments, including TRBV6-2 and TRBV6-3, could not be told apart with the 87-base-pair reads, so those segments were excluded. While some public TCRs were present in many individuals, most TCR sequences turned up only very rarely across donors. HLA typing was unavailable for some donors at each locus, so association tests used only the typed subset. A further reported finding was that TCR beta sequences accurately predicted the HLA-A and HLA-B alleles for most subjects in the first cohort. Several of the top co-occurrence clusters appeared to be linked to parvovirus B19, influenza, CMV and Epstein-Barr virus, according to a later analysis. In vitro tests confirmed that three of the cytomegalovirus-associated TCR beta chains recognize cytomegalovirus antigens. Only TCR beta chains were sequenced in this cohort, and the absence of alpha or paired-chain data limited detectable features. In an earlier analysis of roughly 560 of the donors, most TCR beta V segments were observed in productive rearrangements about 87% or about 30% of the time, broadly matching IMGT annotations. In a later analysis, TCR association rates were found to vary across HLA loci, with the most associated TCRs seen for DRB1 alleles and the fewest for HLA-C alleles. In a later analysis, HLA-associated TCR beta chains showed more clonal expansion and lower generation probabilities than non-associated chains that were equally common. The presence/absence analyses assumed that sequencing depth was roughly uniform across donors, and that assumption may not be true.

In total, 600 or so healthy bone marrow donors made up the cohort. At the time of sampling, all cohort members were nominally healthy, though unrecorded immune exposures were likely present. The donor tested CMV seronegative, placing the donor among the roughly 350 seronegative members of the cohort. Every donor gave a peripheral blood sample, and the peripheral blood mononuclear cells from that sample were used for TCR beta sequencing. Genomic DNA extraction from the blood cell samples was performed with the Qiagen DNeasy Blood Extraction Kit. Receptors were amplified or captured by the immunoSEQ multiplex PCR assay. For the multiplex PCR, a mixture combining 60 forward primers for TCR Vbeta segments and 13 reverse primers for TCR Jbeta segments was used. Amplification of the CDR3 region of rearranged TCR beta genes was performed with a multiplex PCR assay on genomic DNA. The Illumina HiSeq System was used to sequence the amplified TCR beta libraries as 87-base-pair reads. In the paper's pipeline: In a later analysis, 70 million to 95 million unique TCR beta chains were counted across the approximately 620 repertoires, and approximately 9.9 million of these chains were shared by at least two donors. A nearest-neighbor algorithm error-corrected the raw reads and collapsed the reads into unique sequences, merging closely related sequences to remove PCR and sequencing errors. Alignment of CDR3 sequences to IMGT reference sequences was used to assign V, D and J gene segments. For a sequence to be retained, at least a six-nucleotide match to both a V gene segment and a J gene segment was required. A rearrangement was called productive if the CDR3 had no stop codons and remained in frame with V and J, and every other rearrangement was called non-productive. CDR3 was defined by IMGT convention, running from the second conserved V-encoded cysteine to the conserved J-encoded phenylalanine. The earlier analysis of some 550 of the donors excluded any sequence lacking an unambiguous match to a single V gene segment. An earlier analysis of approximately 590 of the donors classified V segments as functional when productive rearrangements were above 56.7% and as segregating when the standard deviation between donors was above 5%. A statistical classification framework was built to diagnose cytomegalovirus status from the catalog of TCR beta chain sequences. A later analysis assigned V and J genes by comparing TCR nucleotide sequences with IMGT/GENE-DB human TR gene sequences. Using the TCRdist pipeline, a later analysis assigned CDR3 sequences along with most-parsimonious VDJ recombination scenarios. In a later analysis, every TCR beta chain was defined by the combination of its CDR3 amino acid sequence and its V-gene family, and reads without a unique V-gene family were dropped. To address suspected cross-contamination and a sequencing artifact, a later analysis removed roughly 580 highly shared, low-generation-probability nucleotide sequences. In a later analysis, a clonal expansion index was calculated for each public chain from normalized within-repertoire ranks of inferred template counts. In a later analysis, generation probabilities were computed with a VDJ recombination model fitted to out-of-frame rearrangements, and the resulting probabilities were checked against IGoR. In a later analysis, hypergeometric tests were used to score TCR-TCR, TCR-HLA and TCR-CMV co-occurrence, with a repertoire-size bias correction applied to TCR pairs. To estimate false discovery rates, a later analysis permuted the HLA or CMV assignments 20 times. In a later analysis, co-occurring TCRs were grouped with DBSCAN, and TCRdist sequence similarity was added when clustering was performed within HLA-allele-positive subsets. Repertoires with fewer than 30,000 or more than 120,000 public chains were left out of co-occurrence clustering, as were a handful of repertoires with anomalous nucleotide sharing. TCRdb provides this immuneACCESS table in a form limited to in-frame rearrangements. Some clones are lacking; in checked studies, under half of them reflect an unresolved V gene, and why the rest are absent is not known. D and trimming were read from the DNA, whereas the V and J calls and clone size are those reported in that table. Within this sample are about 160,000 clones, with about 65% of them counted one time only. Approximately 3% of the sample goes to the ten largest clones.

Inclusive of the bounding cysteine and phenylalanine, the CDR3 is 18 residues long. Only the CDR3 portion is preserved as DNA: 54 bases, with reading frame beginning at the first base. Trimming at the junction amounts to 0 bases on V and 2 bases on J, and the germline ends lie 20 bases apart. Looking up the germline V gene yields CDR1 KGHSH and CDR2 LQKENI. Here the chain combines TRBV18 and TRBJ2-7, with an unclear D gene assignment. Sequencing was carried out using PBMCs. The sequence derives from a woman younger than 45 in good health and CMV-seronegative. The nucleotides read TGTGCCAGCTCACCACCAGGAGACGCATCTCAAAATCCCTACGAGCAGTACTTC. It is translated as CASSPPGDASQNPYEQYF.